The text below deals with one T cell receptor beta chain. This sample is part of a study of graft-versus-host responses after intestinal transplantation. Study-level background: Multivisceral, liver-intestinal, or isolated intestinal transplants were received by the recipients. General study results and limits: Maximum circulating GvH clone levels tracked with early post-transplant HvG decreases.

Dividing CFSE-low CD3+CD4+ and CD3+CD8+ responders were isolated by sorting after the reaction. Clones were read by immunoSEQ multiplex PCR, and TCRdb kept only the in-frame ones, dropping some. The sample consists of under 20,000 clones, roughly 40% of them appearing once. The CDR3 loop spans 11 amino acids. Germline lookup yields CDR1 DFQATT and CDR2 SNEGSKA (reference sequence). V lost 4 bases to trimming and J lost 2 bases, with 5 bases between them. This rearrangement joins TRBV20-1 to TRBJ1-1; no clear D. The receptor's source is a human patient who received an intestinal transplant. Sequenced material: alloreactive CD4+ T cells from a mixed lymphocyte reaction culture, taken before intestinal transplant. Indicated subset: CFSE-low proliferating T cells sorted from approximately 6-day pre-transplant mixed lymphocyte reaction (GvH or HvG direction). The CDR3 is CSAKANTEAFF. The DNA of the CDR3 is TGCAGTGCTAAAGCAAACACTGAAGCTTTCTTT.